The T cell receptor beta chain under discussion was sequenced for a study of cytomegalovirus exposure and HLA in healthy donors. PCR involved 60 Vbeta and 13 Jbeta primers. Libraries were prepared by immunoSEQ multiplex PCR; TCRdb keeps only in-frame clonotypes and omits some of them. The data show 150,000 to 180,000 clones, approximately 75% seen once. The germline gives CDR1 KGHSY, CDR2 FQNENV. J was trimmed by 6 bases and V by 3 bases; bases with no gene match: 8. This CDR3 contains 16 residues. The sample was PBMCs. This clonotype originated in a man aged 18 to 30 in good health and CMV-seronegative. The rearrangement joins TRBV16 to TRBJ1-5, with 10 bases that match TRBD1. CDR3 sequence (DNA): TGTGCCAGCAGCCACCCGGGACAGGGGACGGGTCAGCCCCAGCATTTT. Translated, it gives CASSHPGQGTGQPQHF.